The entry below describes one TCR beta chain. From germline, CDR1 is LGHDT and CDR2 YNNKEL (reference sequence). The CDR3 spans 12 residues. After removal of 8 bases from V and 5 bases from J, the junction contained 5 bases not matched to a gene. Libraries were prepared by immunoSEQ multiplex PCR; TCRdb keeps only in-frame clonotypes and omits some of them. The sample lists about 150,000 clones, 80% to 90% seen once, with around 6.3% in the top ten. The data belong to a study of blood T cell repertoires in COVID-19. This sequence originates from a man older than 75 with acute or convalescent COVID-19. The chain employs TRBV3-1 (or the pseudogene TRBV3-2) and TRBJ1-2; 7 bases align to TRBD1. Material for sequencing was peripheral blood. The CDR3 nucleotides are TGTGCCAGCCGGACAGGACATTATGGCTACACCTTC. Its translation is CASRTGHYGYTF.